A single sample gave rise to the 25 T cell receptor beta chains below, sequenced in a study of blood T cell repertoires in COVID-19 (dated by TCRdb to 2018 to 2021). To prepare the library, the immunoSEQ multiplex PCR assay was applied. TCRdb mirrors the immuneACCESS table, restricted to in-frame sequences. Some clones are absent from its copies; in checked studies, under half trace to an unresolved V gene, and the reason for the others is unknown. Present in this sample are around 290,000 clones, 90% of which were seen just once. 0.95% to 1.2% of the sample comes from the top ten. The specimen was PBMCs or T cells enriched from blood (not recorded which). Receptors originate from a young woman who had recovered from COVID-19.

The chain employs TRBV10-3 and TRBJ2-7, with a possible D match to TRBD2 (6 bases). Trimming cost V 8 bases and J 1 base, with 12 bases left between them. This CDR3 comprises 13 residues. Per the germline V gene, CDR1 is ENHRY and CDR2 is SYGVKD. CDR3 sequence: CAIGASESYEQYF. DNA for the CDR3: TGTGCCATCGGGGCTAGCGAGTCCTACGAGCAGTACTTC.

DNA for the CDR3: TGTGCCAGCAGCCGAAGCGGGAACGTGGGTTCACCCCTCCACTTT. Protein product: CASSRSGNVGSPLHF. V is TRBV28 and J is TRBJ1-6; D gene uncertain. The germline CDR1 and CDR2 sequences are MDHEN and SYDVKM. The CDR3 is 15 residues long. V was shortened by 6 bases and J by 9 bases, with 18 bases between the two germline ends.

This chain uses TRBV19 with TRBJ2-5; 10 bases align to TRBD1. Losses at the gene ends were 3 bases for V and 5 bases for J; bases not matched to a gene: 9. This CDR3 region has 16 residues. Germline V gives CDR1 LNHDA, CDR2 SQIVND (reference sequence). The CDR3 nucleotides read TGTGCCAGTAGTATTAGGGGGACAGGGGATACGGAGACCCAGTACTTC. It codes for CASSIRGTGDTETQYF. Complete variable domain (other parts from reference TRBV19 and TRBJ2-5): DGGITQSPKYLFRKEGQNVTLSCEQNLNHDAMYWYRQDPGQGLRLIYYSQIVNDFQKGDIAEGYSVSREKKESFPLTVTSAQKNPTAFYLCASSIRGTGDTETQYFGPGTRLLVL.

J is TRBJ2-2 and V is TRBV9; TRBD2 matches 7 bases. Germline V CDR1 and CDR2: SGDLS, YYNGEE. CDR3 length: 16 residues. Unmatched junction bases numbered 9, after V lost 6 bases and J lost 1 base. The CDR3 is CASKGSGGGNTGELFF. CDR3 bases: TGTGCCAGCAAGGGCTCTGGCGGGGGGAACACCGGGGAGCTGTTTTTT.

This sequence joins TRBV19 and TRBJ1-5; D is unclear. Trimming shortened V by 7 bases and J by 4 bases, and 8 bases separated the two germline ends. CDR3 length: 12 residues. CDR1 is LNHDA, CDR2 SQIVND, per germline (reference sequence). CDR3 DNA: TGTGCCAGTAACACATATAATCAGCCCCAGCATTTT. It translates to CASNTYNQPQHF.

This chain links TRBV5-4 with TRBJ1-4, with a possible D match to TRBD1 (6 bases). The CDR3 has 16 residues. Germline V lookup: CDR1 SGHNT, CDR2 YYREEE (reference sequence). Between the trimmed V and J ends, which lost 4 bases and 4 bases, there was a span of 17 bases. The CDR3: CASSAGGGLYNEKLFF. The CDR3, as DNA: TGTGCCAGCAGCGCCGGGGGGGGCCTATATAATGAAAAACTGTTTTTT.

This chain links TRBV6-2 or TRBV6-3 with TRBJ1-5; D may be TRBD1 (6 bases). V was cut by 0 bases and J by 3 bases, with 12 bases left in between. Germline V gene data show CDR1 as MNHEY and CDR2 as SVGEGT. The CDR3 sequence is 16 residues long. The CDR3 DNA is TGTGCCAGCAGTTACTCCACAGGGCATTTCAATCAGCCCCAGCATTTT. It is translated as CASSYSTGHFNQPQHF.

The genes are TRBV28 and TRBJ1-3; 7 nucleotides match TRBD1. This CDR3 spans 15 amino acids. V shed 4 bases and J 1 base; nucleotides not matched to a gene: 4. Germline V gene lookup returns CDR1 MDHEN and CDR2 SYDVKM. The CDR3: CASSSGTVSGNTIYF. The CDR3 bases are TGTGCCAGCAGTTCCGGGACAGTTTCTGGAAACACCATATATTTT.

The V call is TRBV5-8, the J call TRBJ2-1; TRBD1 is a possible D gene (6 bases). Germline-derived CDR1 and CDR2 are SGHTS and YDEGEE. V lost 6 bases and J lost 8, with 18 bases in between. The CDR3 runs 14 residues. The CDR3 DNA reads as TGTGCCAGCACCCCGTCGGACAGTCGATATGAGCAGTTCTTC. It translates to CASTPSDSRYEQFF.

The chain has TRBV5-6 and TRBJ1-6; no clear D gene. Germline CDR1 is SGHDT and CDR2 is YYEEEE. CDR3 length: 12 residues. V was pared by 3 bases and J by 6 bases, with 4 bases between. The CDR3 DNA reads as TGTGCCAGCAGCTCCCGTAATTCACCCCTCCACTTT. Its translation is CASSSRNSPLHF.

This chain connects TRBV6-2 or TRBV6-3 to TRBJ2-7, with 9 positions matching TRBD1. There are 15 residues in the CDR3. CDR1 is MNHEY and CDR2 is SVGEGT in the germline V gene. V was clipped by 2 bases and J by 0 bases; unmatched bases: 2. This CDR3 is CASSYGTGFSYEQYF. The DNA for the CDR3 is TGTGCCAGCAGTTACGGGACAGGGTTCTCCTACGAGCAGTACTTC.

This chain connects TRBV28 to TRBJ2-1, with 9 bases fitting TRBD2. Germline CDR1 and CDR2: MDHEN and SYDVKM. The CDR3 has 14 residues. Trimming cost V 5 bases and J 4 bases; bases outside gene matches: 3. The CDR3 loop is CASSRLAVYNEQFF. The CDR3 DNA sequence: TGTGCCAGCAGTCGACTAGCGGTTTACAATGAGCAGTTCTTC.

The chain couples TRBV6-5 to TRBJ2-1; the match to TRBD1 covers 9 bases. This CDR3 has 16 residues. The germline gives CDR1 MNHEY, CDR2 SVGAGI. V gave up 1 base and J gave up 5 bases; unmatched junction bases: 6. CDR3 nucleotide sequence: TGTGCCAGCAGTTACTTCACAGGGGGCTCGGACAATGAGCAGTTCTTC. Protein product: CASSYFTGGSDNEQFF.

The rearrangement uses TRBV5-1 and TRBJ2-1; 14 bases are a match to TRBD2. This CDR3 has 15 residues. Germline CDR1 and CDR2: SGHRS and YFSETQ. V shed 9 bases, J shed 0 bases, and the junction held 2 bases outside the gene matches. The CDR3 protein is CATGTSGSSYNEQFF. In DNA form, the CDR3 reads TGCGCCACCGGGACTAGCGGGAGCTCCTACAATGAGCAGTTCTTC.

The CDR3 spells CASSLTPDRGYTDTQYF. In nucleotides, the CDR3 is TGTGCCAGCAGCTTAACCCCGGACAGGGGATATACAGATACGCAGTATTTT. This rearrangement joins TRBV11-2 to TRBJ2-3; 9 bases align to TRBD1. V shed 2 bases, J shed 3 bases, and the junction held 9 bases outside the gene matches. Germline-derived CDR1 and CDR2 are SGHAT and FQNNGV. The CDR3 is made up of 17 amino acids.

This chain connects TRBV19 to TRBJ2-3; tentative D call: TRBD2 (6 bases). Trimming stripped 7 bases from V and 0 bases from J, with 8 bases between. This CDR3 region has 13 residues. In germline, CDR1 is LNHDA, CDR2 SQIVND (reference sequence). The CDR3 coding sequence is TGTGCCAGTACGAGCGGGAGCACAGATACGCAGTATTTT. This translates into CASTSGSTDTQYF.

The rearrangement uses TRBV4-1 and TRBJ2-2; D is uncertain. The germline V gene encodes CDR1 MGHRA and CDR2 YSYEKL. The CDR3 extends over 12 amino acids. V lost 3 bases and J lost 4, with 3 bases in between. DNA of the CDR3: TGCGCCAGCAGCCAGAGCACCGGGGAGCTGTTTTTT. Translated: CASSQSTGELFF.

The genes are TRBV14 and TRBJ2-1; 10 positions agree with TRBD2. The CDR3 is made up of 16 amino acids. Germline CDR1 is SGHDN and CDR2 is FVKESK. Trimming cost V 2 bases and J 2 bases; bases outside gene matches: 3. The CDR3 DNA follows: TGTGCCAGCAGCCAACTACTAGCGGGGCCCTACAATGAGCAGTTCTTC. Translating gives CASSQLLAGPYNEQFF.

The chain links TRBV18 to TRBJ2-7; weak D call: TRBD2 (5 bases). Germline CDR1 reads KGHSH; CDR2 reads LQKENI. There are 14 residues in the CDR3. The V and J ends lost 1 base and 0 bases respectively, with 7 bases between them. CDR3 loop: CASSPQEGSYEQYF. In DNA, the CDR3 is TGTGCCAGCTCACCACAAGAGGGCTCCTACGAGCAGTACTTC.

This clone showed up just once. In DNA, the CDR3 is TGTGCCAGTAGTGTTCTAGCGGGAGGGAGCACAGATACGCAGTATTTT. The encoded protein is CASSVLAGGSTDTQYF. The chain joins TRBV19 to TRBJ2-3; 12 bases are shared with TRBD2. Looked up from germline, CDR1 is LNHDA and CDR2 is SQIVND (reference sequence). V lost 5 bases, J lost 0 bases, and 3 bases stayed unmatched. The CDR3 is made up of 16 amino acids.

This sequence joins TRBV7-9 and TRBJ2-1; TRBD1 matches 10 bases. The trim removed 7 bases at V and 2 bases at J, leaving 8 bases unmatched. The CDR3 totals 16 residues. CDR1 is SEHNR and CDR2 is FQNEAQ in the germline V gene (reference sequence). The CDR3 DNA is TGTGCCAGCACCAACCCAGGGACAGGGGCCTACAATGAGCAGTTCTTC. It encodes CASTNPGTGAYNEQFF.

The genes are TRBV29-1 and TRBJ2-1; 12 bases are a match to TRBD2. The CDR3 is made up of 18 amino acids. The V gene's germline CDR1 is SQVTM and CDR2 ANQGSEA. V lost 3 bases, J lost 4 bases, and 13 bases stayed unmatched. CDR3 nucleotide sequence: TGCAGCGTTGACGGTCGGTCTAGCGGGAGGGGGGGTTACAATGAGCAGTTCTTC. Translated: CSVDGRSSGRGGYNEQFF.

The rearrangement uses TRBV30 and TRBJ2-5; D is possibly TRBD2 (6 bases). The V and J ends lost 4 bases and 2 bases respectively, with 8 bases between them. This CDR3 is built from 12 residues. CDR1 and CDR2 (germline): GTSNPN, SVGIG (reference sequence). The CDR3 reads CAWNSGQETQYF. CDR3 sequence (DNA): TGTGCCTGGAATAGCGGACAAGAGACCCAGTACTTC.

The CDR3 sequence is CASSSDRTFRNEKLFF. CDR3 sequence (DNA): TGTGCCAGCAGTTCGGACAGGACGTTCAGGAATGAAAAACTGTTTTTT. The chain recombines TRBV28 with TRBJ1-4, with TRBD1 identical over 7 bases. The length of the CDR3 is 16 residues. J was trimmed by 5 bases and V by 4 bases; bases with no gene match: 10. The V gene's germline CDR1 is MDHEN and CDR2 SYDVKM. Combining the CDR3 with reference TRBV28 and TRBJ1-4 gives the whole variable domain DVKVTQSSRYLVKRTGEKVFLECVQDMDHENMFWYRQDPGLGLRLIYFSYDVKMKEKGDIPEGYSVSREKKERFSLILESASTNQTSMYLCASSSDRTFRNEKLFFGSGTQLSVL.

The chain carries TRBV29-1 and TRBJ2-7, with D possibly being TRBD1 (6 bases). V was clipped by 2 bases and J by 6 bases, with 14 bases between them. The V gene's germline CDR1 is SQVTM and CDR2 ANQGSEA. The CDR3 extends over 13 amino acids. CDR3 sequence (DNA): TGCAGCGTTGAAAACAGGGCCCGCGGCGAGCAGTACTTC. Amino acids: CSVENRARGEQYF.